This passage covers 10 T cell receptor beta chains from one sample sequenced in a study of shared clonotypes between healthy human individuals. Sequencing was performed with immunoSEQ multiplex PCR; in TCRdb, only in-frame clones are kept and a portion is missing. The sample records about 360,000 clones, over 70% being singletons. Sequencing was carried out using memory CD4+ T cells sorted from blood. The subset: CD45RA-negative fraction. These receptors were obtained from a man aged 25 to 40 in good health.

V usage is TRBV6-1 and J usage is TRBJ2-5; TRBD1 aligns across 7 bases. CDR3 size: 15 residues. The germline CDR1 and CDR2 sequences are MNHNS and SASEGT. J gave up 2 bases and V 2 bases, and 5 bases lay outside the gene matches. The CDR3: CASSESGGSQETQYF. The CDR3 DNA is TGTGCCAGCAGTGAATCAGGGGGATCTCAAGAGACCCAGTACTTC.

The table lists this clone with many counts. The V call is TRBV6-1, the J call TRBJ2-5; D is unclear. Germline-derived CDR1 and CDR2 are MNHNS and SASEGT. The V end was cut by 3 bases, the J end by 9 bases, with 17 bases between. The CDR3 totals 14 residues. The CDR3 is CASSDRAYVVAQYF. As DNA, the CDR3 is TGTGCCAGCAGTGATAGGGCCTATGTAGTGGCCCAGTACTTC.

J is TRBJ2-3 and V is TRBV28; D perhaps matches TRBD2 (6 bases). Trimming took off 9 bases at V and 0 bases at J, with 13 bases between the two ends. CDR1 is MDHEN, CDR2 SYDVKM, per germline. There are 14 residues in the CDR3. CDR3 nucleotide sequence: TGTGCCAGTAGCGGTGGCGCTAGCACAGATACGCAGTATTTT. It codes for CASSGGASTDTQYF.

The chain combines TRBV2 with TRBJ1-2, with 9 bases identical to TRBD1. This CDR3 contains 12 residues. The V and J ends lost 6 bases and 7 bases, in that order; junction bases with no gene match: 3. The germline gives CDR1 SNHLY, CDR2 FYNNEI. The CDR3 DNA follows: TGTGCCAGCAGGGGACAGGGAAGTGGCTACACCTTC. Protein: CASRGQGSGYTF.

The rearrangement uses TRBV7-8 and TRBJ2-2; tentatively, D is TRBD2 (6 bases). The length of the CDR3 is 17 residues. V was shortened by 5 bases and J by 1 base, with 17 bases between the two germline ends. Germline assignment: CDR1 SGHVS and CDR2 FQNEAQ. DNA for the CDR3: TGTGCCAGCAGCGACCGGTTGGTAGCGGTGAACACCGGGGAGCTGTTTTTT. It translates to CASSDRLVAVNTGELFF.

This chain uses TRBV5-1 with TRBJ2-1; 8 bases fit TRBD2. Germline trimming cut 3 bases from V and 5 bases from J; bases unmatched to any gene: 7. CDR1 and CDR2 from the germline V gene are SGHRS and YFSETQ. This CDR3 is built from 15 residues. The CDR3, as DNA: TGCGCCAGCAGCTCGGGACTAGTGGGGAACAATGAGCAGTTCTTC. It is translated as CASSSGLVGNNEQFF. The entire variable domain, with the rest obtained from reference TRBV5-1 and TRBJ2-1, is as follows: KAGVTQTPRYLIKTRGQQVTLSCSPISGHRSVSWYQQTPGQGLQFLFEYFSETQRNKGNFPGRFSGRQFSNSRSEMNVSTLELGDSALYLCASSSGLVGNNEQFFGPGTRLTVL.

This rearrangement joins TRBV9 to TRBJ1-5; D is perhaps TRBD1 (5 bases). Germline V gives CDR1 SGDLS, CDR2 YYNGEE. Trimming stripped 3 bases from V and 6 bases from J, with 13 bases between. The CDR3 covers 14 residues. The CDR3 coding sequence is TGTGCCAGCAGCGGGGCAGGGTTTACTCAGCCCCAGCATTTT. Translating gives CASSGAGFTQPQHF.

This chain links TRBV5-1 with TRBJ2-1; 7 nucleotides match TRBD1. Germline V CDR1 and CDR2: SGHRS, YFSETQ. This CDR3 is 15 amino acids long. V lost 6 bases to trimming and J lost 9 bases; unmatched junction nucleotides: 15. The CDR3 DNA reads as TGCGCCAGCAAGGCGGTGGACAGGACCACAAGTGAGCAGTTCTTC. Amino acids: CASKAVDRTTSEQFF.

On this clone: The sample contains more than one DNA sequence encoding this CDR3. The chain combines TRBV5-1 with TRBJ1-6; no clear D gene. Looked up from germline, CDR1 is SGHRS and CDR2 is YFSETQ. The CDR3 runs to 16 residues. Trimming pared 0 bases from V and 0 bases from J, leaving 7 bases between. CDR3 sequence: CASSLDGSSYNSPLHF. For the CDR3, the DNA is TGCGCCAGCAGCTTGGACGGGAGCTCCTATAATTCACCCCTCCACTTT.

This sequence joins TRBV18 and TRBJ2-3, with D perhaps TRBD1 (5 bases). The V end was cut by 2 bases, the J end by 2 bases, with 14 bases between. The CDR3 is 16 residues long. The germline gives CDR1 KGHSH, CDR2 LQKENI. CDR3 nucleotides: TGTGCCAGCTCACCAGAATTAGCAGGGCACACAGATACGCAGTATTTT. As protein: CASSPELAGHTDTQYF.